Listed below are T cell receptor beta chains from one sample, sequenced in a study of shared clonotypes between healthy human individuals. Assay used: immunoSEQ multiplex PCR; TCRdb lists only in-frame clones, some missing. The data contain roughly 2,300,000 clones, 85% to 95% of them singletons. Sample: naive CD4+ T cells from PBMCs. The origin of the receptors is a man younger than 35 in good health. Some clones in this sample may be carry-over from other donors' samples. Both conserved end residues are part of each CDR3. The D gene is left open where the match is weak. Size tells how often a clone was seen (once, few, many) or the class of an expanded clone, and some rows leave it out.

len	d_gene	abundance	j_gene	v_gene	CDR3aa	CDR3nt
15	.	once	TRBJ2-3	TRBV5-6	CASSLGGYWADTQYF	TGTGCCAGCAGCTTGGGAGGATACTGGGCAGATACGCAGTATTTT
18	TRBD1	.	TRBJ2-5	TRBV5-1	CASSLGHLRTGRQETQYF	TGCGCCAGCAGCTTGGGCCACCTCAGGACAGGGCGACAAGAGACCCAGTACTTC
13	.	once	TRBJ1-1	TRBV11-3	CASSFQVNTEAFF	TGTGCCAGCAGCTTCCAAGTGAACACTGAAGCTTTCTTT
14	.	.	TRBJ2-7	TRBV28	CASRQGGVSYEQYF	TGTGCCAGCCGCCAGGGGGGGGTGTCCTACGAGCAGTACTTC
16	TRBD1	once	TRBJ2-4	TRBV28	CASTPGQGLAKNIQYF	TGTGCCAGCACCCCGGGACAGGGATTAGCCAAAAACATTCAGTACTTC
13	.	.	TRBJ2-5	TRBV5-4	CASSVDLRETQYF	TGTGCCAGCAGCGTGGACTTAAGAGAGACCCAGTACTTC
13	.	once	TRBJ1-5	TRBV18	CASSIDLNQPQHF	TGTGCCAGCTCCATAGACCTTAATCAGCCCCAGCATTTT
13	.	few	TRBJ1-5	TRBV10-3	CAISVESNQPQHF	TGTGCCATCAGTGTCGAGAGCAATCAGCCCCAGCATTTT
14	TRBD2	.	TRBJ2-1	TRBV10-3	CAIGGGSSYNEQFF	TGTGCCATCGGCGGCGGGAGCTCCTACAATGAGCAGTTCTTC
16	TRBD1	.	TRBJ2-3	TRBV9	CASSVTDRGQGDTQYF	TGTGCCAGCAGCGTAACCGACAGGGGGCAGGGAGATACGCAGTATTTT
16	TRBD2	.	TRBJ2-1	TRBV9	CASSVVPLAGYNEQFF	TGTGCCAGCAGCGTAGTTCCCCTAGCGGGGTACAATGAGCAGTTCTTC
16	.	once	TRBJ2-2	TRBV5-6	CASSLRQTGTTGELFF	TGTGCCAGCAGCTTGAGGCAAACAGGGACCACCGGGGAGCTGTTTTTT
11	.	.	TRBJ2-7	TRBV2	CASSEAYEQYF	TGTGCCAGCAGTGAAGCGTACGAGCAGTACTTC
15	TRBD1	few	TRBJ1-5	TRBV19	CASSIGDRGDQPQHF	TGTGCCAGTAGCATCGGTGACAGGGGAGATCAGCCCCAGCATTTT
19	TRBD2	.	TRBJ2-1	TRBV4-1	CASSQKFTSGDRSYNEQFF	TGCGCCAGCAGCCAAAAATTTACTAGCGGGGACCGCTCCTACAATGAGCAGTTCTTC
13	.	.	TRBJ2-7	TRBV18	CASSPQGSYEQYF	TGTGCCAGCTCACCACAGGGGTCGTACGAGCAGTACTTC